The entry below describes one T cell receptor (beta chain). The antigen is undetermined. The data originate from a study of shared clonotypes between healthy human individuals. Findings and limits, study-wide: About 5% of naive CD4 clonotypes were common to a few donors.

Generated by immunoSEQ multiplex PCR, the TCRdb table keeps only in-frame clones and is missing some. The profile covers roughly 2.5 million clones, with around 94% appearing a single time and 0.13% to 0.15% taken by the ten largest. Splitting of CD4+ cells produced CD45RA+ naive and CD45RA-negative memory subsets. The germline CDR1 and CDR2 sequences are GTSNPN and SVGIG (reference sequence). The CDR3 totals 11 residues. The V end lost 5 bases, the J end lost 6 bases, and 10 bases lay between the germline ends. The sequenced sample was naive CD4+ T cells sorted from blood. Subset indicated: CD45RA+ positively selected. This chain uses TRBV30 with TRBJ1-1; D is ambiguous. This clonotype was obtained from a man between 18 and 35 years old in good health. CDR3 coding DNA: TGTGCCTGGGGACTCGACGCTGAAGCTTTCTTT. It encodes CAWGLDAEAFF.